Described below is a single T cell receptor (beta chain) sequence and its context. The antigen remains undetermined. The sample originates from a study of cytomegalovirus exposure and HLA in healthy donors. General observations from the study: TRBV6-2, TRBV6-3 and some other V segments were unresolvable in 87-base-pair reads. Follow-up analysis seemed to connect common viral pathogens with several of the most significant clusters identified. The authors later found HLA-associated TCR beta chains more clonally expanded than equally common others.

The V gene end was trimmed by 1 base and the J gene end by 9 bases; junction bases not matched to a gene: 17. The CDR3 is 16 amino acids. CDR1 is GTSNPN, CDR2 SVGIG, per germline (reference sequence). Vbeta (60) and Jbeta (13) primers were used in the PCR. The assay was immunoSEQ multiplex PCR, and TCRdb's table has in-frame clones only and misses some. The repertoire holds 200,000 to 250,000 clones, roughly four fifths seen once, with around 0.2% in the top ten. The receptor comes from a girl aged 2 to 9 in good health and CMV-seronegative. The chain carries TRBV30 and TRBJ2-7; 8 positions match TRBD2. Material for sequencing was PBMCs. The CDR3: CAWSGPGAGGQARQYF. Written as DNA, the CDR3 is TGTGCCTGGAGTGGGCCTGGGGCGGGAGGACAAGCCCGGCAGTACTTC. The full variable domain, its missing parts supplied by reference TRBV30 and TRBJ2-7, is SQTIHQWPATLVQPVGSPLSLECTVEGTSNPNLYWYRQAAGRGLQLLFYSVGIGQISSEVPQNLSASRPQDRQFILSSKKLLLSDSGFYLCAWSGPGAGGQARQYFGPGTRLTVT.